The 25 T cell receptor beta chains reported below all come from one sample, sequenced in a study of metastatic and nonmetastatic thyroid tumors. TCRdb used MiXCR to call clones anew from the PCR reads. The sample consists of 60,000 to 75,000 clones, just over 4% of them appearing once. Not a single patient had been given any form of treatment at any point before undergoing thyroid surgery. The sequencing input was blood. The receptors were sampled from a female donor with papillary thyroid cancer or a benign thyroid nodule (not recorded which). Some clones in this sample may be carry-over from other donors' samples.

In this sample, this clone turned up many times. J is TRBJ1-1 and V is TRBV20-1; D perhaps matches TRBD1 (5 bases). This CDR3 spans 15 amino acids. Trimming pared 0 bases from V and 5 bases from J, leaving 16 bases between. Germline CDR1 DFQATT, CDR2 SNEGSKA (reference sequence). The CDR3 sequence: CSARDPSGRITEAFF. As DNA, the CDR3 is TGCAGTGCTAGAGATCCTTCAGGGAGGATAACTGAAGCTTTCTTT.

This clone was seen at least ten times. The chain links TRBV6-1 to TRBJ2-3, with 8 bases that match TRBD2. Losses at the gene ends were 2 bases for V and 6 bases for J; bases not matched to a gene: 4. The CDR3 is 14 residues long. Per the germline V gene, CDR1 is MNHNS and CDR2 is SASEGT. The DNA for the CDR3 is TGTGCCAGCAGTGAACGGGGGGGGCAGGATACGCAGTATTTT. It yields the protein CASSERGGQDTQYF.

This clone was recorded at least ten times. The chain uses TRBV4-1 and TRBJ2-2; 8 bases agree with TRBD1. V trimming: 1 base; J trimming: 3 bases; junction bases outside the gene matches: 4. Germline CDR1 and CDR2: MGHRA and YSYEKL. CDR3 length: 16 amino acids. CDR3 DNA sequence: TGCGCCAGCAGCCAAGGACCAGGGGGCTACACCGGGGAGCTGTTTTTT. Protein: CASSQGPGGYTGELFF.

The V and J genes are TRBV27 and TRBJ2-6; D is ambiguous. The CDR3 runs to 14 residues. Germline CDR1 MNHEY, CDR2 SMNVEV (reference sequence). V dropped 5 bases and J dropped 1 base, with 6 bases sitting between them. Here the CDR3 reads CASSEWSGANVLTF. CDR3 nucleotide sequence: TGTGCCAGCAGTGAATGGTCTGGGGCCAACGTCCTGACTTTC.

This clone was recorded many times. This chain links TRBV20-1 with TRBJ1-1, with D maybe TRBD1 (6 bases). CDR1 and CDR2 from the germline V gene are DFQATT and SNEGSKA (reference sequence). The CDR3 consists of 12 residues. V lost 5 bases to trimming and J lost 5 bases, with 12 bases between them. CDR3 in amino acids: CSALAGQTEAFF. CDR3 coding DNA: TGCAGTGCTCTCGCCGGACAGACTGAAGCTTTCTTT.

This clone was seen many times. The chain is built from TRBV3-1 and TRBJ1-4; no definite D call. V was cut by 4 bases and J by 12 bases, with 12 bases left in between. The CDR3 runs 12 residues. Germline V lookup: CDR1 LGHDT, CDR2 YNNKEL (reference sequence). CDR3 DNA sequence: TGTGCCAGCAGCCCCTCGGGGAGGGAACTGTTTTTT. This codes for CASSPSGRELFF.

As regards this clone: A much larger clone differs by one base, so this may be a read error. The CDR3 sequence: CASSQWTSGEYNEQFF. DNA of the CDR3: TGTGCCAGCAGCCAATGGACTAGCGGGGAATACAATGAGCAGTTCTTC. The chain employs TRBV4-2 and TRBJ2-1, with 12 bases aligning to TRBD2. CDR1 is LGHNA, CDR2 YNFKEQ, per germline. The V segment lost 2 bases and the J segment 4 bases; nucleotides outside the gene matches: 3. There are 16 residues in the CDR3.

This clone was observed at least ten times. The V gene is TRBV11-3, the J gene TRBJ2-1; 11 positions agree with TRBD1. The germline V gene encodes CDR1 SGHNT and CDR2 YENEEA. Losses at the gene ends were 0 bases for V and 4 bases for J; bases not matched to a gene: 5. The CDR3 extends over 17 amino acids. In DNA, the CDR3 is TGTGCCAGCAGCTTAGACGGCCGGGACAGGGGGTACAATGAGCAGTTCTTC. Amino acids: CASSLDGRDRGYNEQFF.

This clone occurred a few times. At one boundary the junction diverges from the germline segment, which might be a read error. The V and J genes are TRBV7-6 and TRBJ2-1; TRBD2 might be the D (5 bases). Per the germline V gene, CDR1 is SGHVS and CDR2 is FNYEAQ. The CDR3 has 15 residues. DNA of the CDR3: TGTGCCAGCAGCTTATTTGATAGCGACCACAGTGAGCAATTCTTC. Encoded protein: CASSLFDSDHSEQFF.

The chain uses TRBV6-1 and TRBJ2-7; TRBD1 aligns across 7 bases. This CDR3 region has 11 residues. Germline CDR1 and CDR2: MNHNS and SASEGT. With 0 bases clipped from V and 12 bases from J, the junction kept 2 bases outside the gene matches. In DNA, the CDR3 is TGTGCCAGCAGTGAAGCCACAGGGGCGTACTTC. It specifies CASSEATGAYF.

This clone occurred many times. This chain uses TRBV20-1 with TRBJ2-3, with 12 positions matching TRBD2. V dropped 6 bases and J dropped 2; count of bases not matched to a gene: 9. CDR3 length equals 16 residues. Germline CDR1 and CDR2: DFQATT and SNEGSKA (reference sequence). Here the CDR3 reads CSALEASGRDTDTQYF. In nucleotides, the CDR3 is TGCAGTGCCCTTGAGGCTAGCGGGAGGGACACAGATACGCAGTATTTT.

This clone was counted at least ten times. The chain has TRBV25-1 and TRBJ2-5, with 9 bases lining up with TRBD2. This CDR3 is 16 amino acids long. J gave up 5 bases and V 5 bases, and 12 bases lay outside the gene matches. CDR1 MGHDK and CDR2 SYGVNS come from the germline V gene. The CDR3 region is CASSPQPSGILETQYF. In DNA, the CDR3 is TGTGCCAGCAGTCCCCAGCCTAGCGGGATCTTGGAGACCCAGTACTTC.

This clone was observed many times. V usage is TRBV24-1 and J usage is TRBJ2-5; perhaps TRBD2 as D (5 bases). Trimming stripped 9 bases from V and 1 base from J, with 11 bases between. Per germline, CDR1 KGHDR and CDR2 SFDVKD. The CDR3 sequence is 13 residues long. The CDR3 protein is CATSRAFQETQYF. The CDR3 DNA follows: TGTGCCACCTCGCGGGCCTTCCAAGAGACCCAGTACTTC.

Judged by abundance, this clone is medium-sized. The chain is built from TRBV11-2 and TRBJ2-1; D remains ambiguous. V was cut by 2 bases and J by 7 bases, with 9 bases left in between. Germline CDR1 and CDR2: SGHAT and FQNNGV. The CDR3 sequence is 13 residues long. The CDR3 loop reads CASSLSSLNEQFF. The CDR3 nucleotides are TGTGCCAGCAGCTTATCGTCCCTTAATGAGCAGTTCTTC.

This clone came up a few times. One end of the junction is discordant with germline, which a read error may explain. This rearrangement joins TRBV7-6 to TRBJ2-5; 8 positions match TRBD2. The CDR3 runs 15 residues. Germline lookup yields CDR1 SGHVS and CDR2 FNYEAQ. CDR3 sequence (DNA): TGTGTCAGCAGCCCCCCATTAGCGGGATTGGAGACCCAGTACTTC. Translated, it gives CVSSPPLAGLETQYF.

Ten or more counts support this clone. This chain uses TRBV5-1 with TRBJ2-1; 13 bases match TRBD2. The CDR3 runs to 16 residues. V was pared by 0 bases and J by 10 bases, with 7 bases of the junction left unmatched. Germline CDR1 is SGHRS and CDR2 is YFSETQ. CDR3 in amino acids: CASSLGLAGGPSEQFF. CDR3 bases: TGCGCCAGCAGCTTGGGACTAGCGGGAGGTCCATCCGAGCAGTTCTTC. Filled out from reference TRBV5-1 and TRBJ2-1, the complete variable domain reads KAGVTQTPRYLIKTRGQQVTLSCSPISGHRSVSWYQQTPGQGLQFLFEYFSETQRNKGNFPGRFSGRQFSNSRSEMNVSTLELGDSALYLCASSLGLAGGPSEQFFGPGTRLTVL.

This clone was seen many times. The chain couples TRBV11-2 to TRBJ1-2; 12 bases are a match to TRBD1. The CDR3 sequence is 15 residues long. The V and J ends lost 3 bases and 12 bases, in that order; junction bases with no gene match: 11. The V gene's germline CDR1 is SGHAT and CDR2 FQNNGV. The CDR3, as DNA: TGTGCCAGCAGCTTTAGGCCGGGACAGGGGGCCATGGACACCTTC. It yields the protein CASSFRPGQGAMDTF.

In this sample, this clone turned up a few times. V gene TRBV27 combines with J gene TRBJ2-5; TRBD2 is a possible D gene (5 bases). CDR3 length equals 12 residues. The ends were cut back, 4 bases at V and 11 bases at J, with 14 bases in the middle. Germline-derived CDR1 and CDR2 are MNHEY and SMNVEV (reference sequence). CDR3 nucleotide sequence: TGTGCCAGCAGTTCTCGGACTTCCTCTCAGTACTTC. Translating it yields CASSSRTSSQYF.

This clone was seen at least ten times. This chain joins TRBV5-1 and TRBJ1-1, with D possibly TRBD1 on 5 matching bases. Germline V gene lookup returns CDR1 SGHRS and CDR2 YFSETQ. Trimming cost V 2 bases and J 1 base, with 9 bases left between them. The CDR3 is made up of 14 amino acids. CDR3 region: CASSFLTANTEAFF. The DNA of the CDR3 is TGCGCCAGCAGCTTCCTGACAGCGAACACTGAAGCTTTCTTT.

This clone was seen ten or more times. This sequence may be a read error, since a much larger clone differs from it by one base. This chain links TRBV19 with TRBJ1-3; D gene unclear. The CDR3 sequence is 14 residues long. Germline CDR1 is LNHDA and CDR2 is SQIVND (reference sequence). The CDR3: CASKQEWGGNTVYF. For the CDR3, the DNA is TGTGCCAGTAAGCAGGAGTGGGGTGGAAACACCGTATATTTT.

Of note for this clone: This could be a read error, since a much larger clone is one nucleotide away. The sample carries other DNA sequences with the same CDR3. The chain employs TRBV18 and TRBJ2-7; a possible D gene is TRBD2 (7 bases). This CDR3 is 13 amino acids long. Germline V gene lookup returns CDR1 KGHSH and CDR2 LQKENI. The CDR3, as DNA: TGTGCCAGCTCACCACCGGGGGGGCGCGAGCAGTACTTT. It yields the protein CASSPPGGREQYF.

The CDR3 region has the DNA TGTGCCAGCAGTTTAGCGCTAAGGGGGGCCGGGGAGCTGTTTTTT. It translates to CASSLALRGAGELFF. The rearrangement links TRBV12-3 or TRBV12-4 to TRBJ2-2, with D possibly called TRBD1 or TRBD2 (6 bases each). The V and J ends lost 0 bases and 6 bases respectively, with 11 bases between them. The CDR3 loop spans 15 amino acids.

In this sample, this clone turned up a few times. The J gene is TRBJ1-1, the V gene TRBV5-6; a weak D match, TRBD1 (5 bases). From germline, CDR1 is SGHDT and CDR2 YYEEEE. The CDR3 contains 12 residues. Between the trimmed V and J ends, which lost 4 bases and 11 bases, there was a span of 15 bases. CDR3 loop: CASSGGRVKAFF. As DNA, the CDR3 is TGTGCCAGCAGCGGAGGCAGGGTTAAGGCTTTCTTT.

In the case of this clone: The junction does not match germline at one end; this may be a read error. This chain joins TRBV27 and TRBJ2-1, with TRBD2 matching over 11 bases. The CDR3 totals 16 residues. Per germline, CDR1 MNHEY and CDR2 SMNVEV (reference sequence). The CDR3 DNA reads as TGTTCCAGCGGTTTAAATCCGGGACTAGCGGACAATGAGCAGTTCTTC. The encoded protein is CSSGLNPGLADNEQFF.

The chain couples TRBV27 to TRBJ2-7, with 9 bases identical to TRBD1. Germline V gene lookup returns CDR1 MNHEY and CDR2 SMNVEV (reference sequence). J gave up 7 bases and V 11 bases, and 9 bases lay outside the gene matches. The CDR3 sequence is 12 residues long. The CDR3 reads CAPWDREYEQYF. In DNA, the CDR3 is TGTGCCCCCTGGGACAGGGAGTATGAGCAGTACTTC.